The rows below give T cell receptor beta chains drawn from one sample of a study of HIV-infected patients and healthy controls. TCRdb itself ran the 5' RACE reads through MiXCR, one entry per CDR3 protein. The profile shows 50,000 to 80,000 distinct CDR3 sequences, 15% to 20% of them singletons. The sample comprised CD4+ T cells from blood. These receptors came from a human donor in good health. Each CDR3 is given with its conserved first and last residue. The D gene is left open where the match is weak. Size values are once, few and many counts, or a class for expanded clones, and some rows have none.

CDR3aa: CASSAGTSGRGEQYF
CDR3nt: TGTGCCAGCAGTGCCGGGACTAGCGGGAGAGGCGAGCAGTACTTC
j_gene: TRBJ2-7
v_gene: TRBV6-1
d_gene: TRBD2
abundance: few

CDR3aa: CASSGTVQETQYF
CDR3nt: TGTGCCAGCAGCGGGACAGTCCAAGAGACCCAGTACTTC
j_gene: TRBJ2-5
v_gene: TRBV11-1
d_gene: TRBD1
abundance: NA

CDR3aa: CASSEEHVAGPDTQYF
CDR3nt: TGTGCCAGCAGTGAAGAACATGTTGCAGGACCAGATACGCAGTATTTT
j_gene: TRBJ2-3
v_gene: TRBV2
d_gene: NA
abundance: many

CDR3aa: CASSYSPGQGLFEAFF
CDR3nt: TGTGCCAGCAGTTACTCCCCGGGACAGGGGTTGTTTGAAGCTTTCTTT
j_gene: TRBJ1-1
v_gene: TRBV6-2/TRBV6-3
d_gene: TRBD1
abundance: many

CDR3aa: CASRPDRDRTYEQYF
CDR3nt: TGTGCCAGCAGACCGGACCGGGACAGAACCTACGAGCAGTACTTC
j_gene: TRBJ2-7
v_gene: TRBV27
d_gene: TRBD1
abundance: few

CDR3aa: CSARDTNTEAFF
CDR3nt: TGCAGTGCTAGAGATACAAACACTGAAGCTTTCTTT
j_gene: TRBJ1-1
v_gene: TRBV20-1
d_gene: NA
abundance: NA

CDR3aa: CASSLASLGKLAKNIQYF
CDR3nt: TGTGCCAGCAGTTTAGCGAGTTTAGGAAAACTAGCCAAAAACATTCAGTACTTC
j_gene: TRBJ2-4
v_gene: TRBV12-3/TRBV12-4
d_gene: NA
abundance: few

CDR3aa: CASSLGAGGRWATNEKLFF
CDR3nt: TGCGCCAGCAGCTTGGGAGCAGGGGGCAGATGGGCAACTAATGAAAAACTGTTTTTT
j_gene: TRBJ1-4
v_gene: TRBV5-1
d_gene: TRBD1
abundance: many

CDR3aa: CSVARWGQDGNTIYF
CDR3nt: TGCAGCGTTGCCCGATGGGGACAGGACGGAAACACCATATATTTT
j_gene: TRBJ1-3
v_gene: TRBV29-1
d_gene: TRBD1
abundance: NA

CDR3aa: CATSRDGGNQPQHF
CDR3nt: TGTGCCACCAGCAGAGATGGGGGCAATCAGCCCCAGCATTTT
j_gene: TRBJ1-5
v_gene: TRBV15
d_gene: NA
abundance: few

CDR3aa: CAEQTLEGGTGSSYEQYF
CDR3nt: TGTGCCGAACAAACCTTGGAGGGGGGGACAGGGTCCTCCTACGAGCAGTACTTC
j_gene: TRBJ2-7
v_gene: TRBV19
d_gene: TRBD1
abundance: NA

CDR3aa: CSVGEPVAKNIQYF
CDR3nt: TGCAGCGTTGGGGAGCCCGTAGCCAAAAACATTCAGTACTTC
j_gene: TRBJ2-4
v_gene: TRBV29-1
d_gene: NA
abundance: many

CDR3aa: CASSQDLRGQGSRGYTF
CDR3nt: TGTGCCAGCAGCCAAGACCTTCGGGGACAGGGGTCGCGTGGCTACACCTTC
j_gene: TRBJ1-2
v_gene: TRBV4-2
d_gene: TRBD1
abundance: few

CDR3aa: CASSLGQSGTFAGELFF
CDR3nt: TGCGCCAGCAGCCTGGGACAGTCGGGGACTTTCGCCGGGGAGCTGTTTTTT
j_gene: TRBJ2-2
v_gene: TRBV5-1
d_gene: NA
abundance: NA

CDR3aa: CSARQGGSETQYF
CDR3nt: TGCAGTGCTAGACAGGGTGGGTCAGAGACCCAGTACTTC
j_gene: TRBJ2-5
v_gene: TRBV20-1
d_gene: NA
abundance: NA

CDR3aa: CASSQDGGGTGELFF
CDR3nt: TGCGCCAGCAGCCAAGATGGGGGGGGCACCGGGGAGCTGTTTTTT
j_gene: TRBJ2-2
v_gene: TRBV4-1
d_gene: TRBD2
abundance: few

CDR3aa: CSAIGTGTTQETQYF
CDR3nt: TGCAGTGCTATCGGGACAGGGACAACCCAAGAGACCCAGTACTTC
j_gene: TRBJ2-5
v_gene: TRBV20-1
d_gene: TRBD1
abundance: few

CDR3aa: CASSQAEEGSYEQYF
CDR3nt: TGTGCCAGCAGCCAAGCTGAGGAGGGGTCCTACGAGCAGTACTTC
j_gene: TRBJ2-7
v_gene: TRBV3-1
d_gene: NA
abundance: NA

CDR3aa: CASSLSGGPDTQYF
CDR3nt: TGCGCCAGCAGCTTGTCGGGGGGACCAGATACGCAGTATTTT
j_gene: TRBJ2-3
v_gene: TRBV5-1
d_gene: TRBD2
abundance: few

CDR3aa: CASSLTGLTYEQYF
CDR3nt: TGTGCCAGCAGTTTAACTGGCCTCACCTACGAGCAGTACTTC
j_gene: TRBJ2-7
v_gene: TRBV28
d_gene: NA
abundance: many

CDR3aa: CAISESGQGDEQFF
CDR3nt: TGTGCCATCAGTGAGTCGGGACAGGGCGATGAGCAGTTCTTC
j_gene: TRBJ2-1
v_gene: TRBV10-3
d_gene: TRBD1
abundance: many

CDR3aa: CASSVEAGGHTYEQYF
CDR3nt: TGTGCCAGCAGCGTAGAAGCGGGGGGACACACCTACGAGCAGTACTTC
j_gene: TRBJ2-7
v_gene: TRBV9
d_gene: TRBD2
abundance: few

CDR3aa: CAWSKNTGELFF
CDR3nt: TGTGCCTGGAGCAAGAACACCGGGGAGCTGTTTTTT
j_gene: TRBJ2-2
v_gene: TRBV30
d_gene: NA
abundance: NA

CDR3aa: CASSVGLAGVNEQYF
CDR3nt: TGTGCCAGCAGTGTCGGACTAGCGGGAGTCAACGAGCAGTACTTC
j_gene: TRBJ2-7
v_gene: TRBV25-1
d_gene: TRBD2
abundance: NA

CDR3aa: CASSQDFWGSGANVLTF
CDR3nt: TGCGCCAGCAGCCAAGATTTCTGGGGCTCTGGGGCCAACGTCCTGACTTTC
j_gene: TRBJ2-6
v_gene: TRBV4-1
d_gene: NA
abundance: few

CDR3aa: CSVGQGGDSPLHF
CDR3nt: TGCAGCGTTGGGCAGGGAGGGGATTCACCCCTCCACTTT
j_gene: TRBJ1-6
v_gene: TRBV29-1
d_gene: NA
abundance: NA

CDR3aa: CASSADFRGNSEKLFF
CDR3nt: TGTGCCAGCAGCGCCGATTTCCGGGGGAACTCTGAAAAACTGTTTTTT
j_gene: TRBJ1-4
v_gene: TRBV7-9
d_gene: NA
abundance: many

CDR3aa: CASSIVGRSYNEQFF
CDR3nt: TGTGCCAGTAGTATAGTCGGGCGCTCCTACAATGAGCAGTTCTTC
j_gene: TRBJ2-1
v_gene: TRBV19
d_gene: NA
abundance: NA

CDR3aa: CASRHTGDLYQETQYF
CDR3nt: TGTGCCAGTAGACACACGGGAGACCTGTACCAAGAGACCCAGTACTTC
j_gene: TRBJ2-5
v_gene: TRBV19
d_gene: NA
abundance: few

CDR3aa: CATSRDRTDSAQHF
CDR3nt: TGTGCCACCAGCAGAGACCGGACAGATTCCGCCCAGCATTTT
j_gene: TRBJ1-5
v_gene: TRBV15
d_gene: NA
abundance: many

CDR3aa: CASSQATLGEQYF
CDR3nt: TGCGCCAGCAGCCAAGCTACCCTGGGCGAGCAGTACTTC
j_gene: TRBJ2-7
v_gene: TRBV4-1
d_gene: NA
abundance: many

CDR3aa: CASRTSGSFYNEQFF
CDR3nt: TGTGCCAGCAGGACTAGCGGGAGCTTCTACAATGAGCAGTTCTTC
j_gene: TRBJ2-1
v_gene: TRBV3-1
d_gene: TRBD2
abundance: many

CDR3aa: CASSPSRDRVGTEAFF
CDR3nt: TGCGCCAGCAGCCCGTCCCGGGACAGGGTGGGCACTGAAGCTTTCTTT
j_gene: TRBJ1-1
v_gene: TRBV5-1
d_gene: TRBD1
abundance: many

CDR3aa: CASSLPTREPNTGELFF
CDR3nt: TGTGCCAGCAGCTTACCTACGAGGGAACCGAACACCGGGGAGCTGTTTTTT
j_gene: TRBJ2-2
v_gene: TRBV7-9
d_gene: NA
abundance: NA

CDR3aa: CASSGRGRTGELFF
CDR3nt: TGTGCCAGCAGCGGCAGGGGGCGAACCGGGGAGCTGTTTTTT
j_gene: TRBJ2-2
v_gene: TRBV11-2
d_gene: TRBD1
abundance: NA

CDR3aa: CASSAIGDYGYTF
CDR3nt: TGTGCCAGCAGCGCAATAGGAGATTATGGCTACACCTTC
j_gene: TRBJ1-2
v_gene: TRBV7-2
d_gene: NA
abundance: many

CDR3aa: CSASSPSSMNTEAFF
CDR3nt: TGCAGTGCTAGTTCCCCCAGCTCAATGAACACTGAAGCTTTCTTT
j_gene: TRBJ1-1
v_gene: TRBV20-1
d_gene: NA
abundance: few

CDR3aa: CASSERGRDLFAEAFF
CDR3nt: TGTGCCAGCAGCGAGAGGGGACGGGACCTTTTCGCTGAAGCTTTCTTT
j_gene: TRBJ1-1
v_gene: TRBV11-1
d_gene: NA
abundance: many

CDR3aa: CSVPRTGDTQYF
CDR3nt: TGCAGCGTCCCCCGGACAGGAGATACGCAGTATTTT
j_gene: TRBJ2-3
v_gene: TRBV29-1
d_gene: TRBD1
abundance: NA

CDR3aa: CASSFRRVAEAFF
CDR3nt: TGTGCCAGCAGTTTCAGACGGGTGGCTGAAGCTTTCTTT
j_gene: TRBJ1-1
v_gene: TRBV12-3/TRBV12-4
d_gene: NA
abundance: NA

CDR3aa: CSGVRDLQETQHF
CDR3nt: TGCAGCGGTGTCAGGGACCTGCAAGAGACCCAGCACTTC
j_gene: TRBJ2-5
v_gene: TRBV29-1
d_gene: NA
abundance: once

CDR3aa: CASRLSGTGELFF
CDR3nt: TGTGCCAGCAGACTAAGCGGTACCGGGGAGCTGTTTTTT
j_gene: TRBJ2-2
v_gene: TRBV12-3/TRBV12-4
d_gene: NA
abundance: few

CDR3aa: CASSVGTGGKQPQHF
CDR3nt: TGTGCCAGCAGCGTAGGGACAGGGGGCAAACAGCCCCAGCATTTT
j_gene: TRBJ1-5
v_gene: TRBV7-8
d_gene: TRBD1
abundance: few

CDR3aa: CASSYGTGKGNTIYF
CDR3nt: TGTGCCAGCAGCTATGGGACAGGGAAGGGAAACACCATATATTTT
j_gene: TRBJ1-3
v_gene: TRBV7-2
d_gene: TRBD1
abundance: many

CDR3aa: CASTPTAGPSYEQYF
CDR3nt: TGTGCCAGTACCCCCACCGCAGGGCCCTCCTACGAGCAGTACTTC
j_gene: TRBJ2-7
v_gene: TRBV19
d_gene: NA
abundance: many

CDR3aa: CASSYGQTNTEAFF
CDR3nt: TGTGCCAGCAGTTACGGGCAGACGAACACTGAAGCTTTCTTT
j_gene: TRBJ1-1
v_gene: TRBV6-2/TRBV6-3
d_gene: NA
abundance: NA

CDR3aa: CASSQIPRPEGQGGETQYF
CDR3nt: TGTGCCAGCAGCCAAATCCCTAGGCCGGAAGGACAGGGTGGAGAGACCCAGTACTTC
j_gene: TRBJ2-5
v_gene: TRBV4-2
d_gene: TRBD1
abundance: few

CDR3aa: CASTGVGELFF
CDR3nt: TGTGCCAGCACCGGAGTTGGGGAGCTGTTTTTT
j_gene: TRBJ2-2
v_gene: TRBV3-1
d_gene: NA
abundance: NA

CDR3aa: CASKSGLAYNEQFF
CDR3nt: TGTGCCAGCAAATCCGGACTAGCCTACAATGAGCAGTTCTTC
j_gene: TRBJ2-1
v_gene: TRBV6-5
d_gene: TRBD2
abundance: few

CDR3aa: CASSPRIETQETQYF
CDR3nt: TGTGCCAGCTCACCAAGGATTGAGACGCAAGAGACCCAGTACTTC
j_gene: TRBJ2-5
v_gene: TRBV18
d_gene: NA
abundance: NA

CDR3aa: CSAMGVGILHTDTQYF
CDR3nt: TGCAGTGCAATGGGAGTGGGCATTCTTCACACAGATACGCAGTATTTT
j_gene: TRBJ2-3
v_gene: TRBV20-1
d_gene: NA
abundance: NA

CDR3aa: CASSDDLAGTDTQYF
CDR3nt: TGCGCCAGCAGTGATGACCTAGCGGGGACAGATACGCAGTATTTT
j_gene: TRBJ2-3
v_gene: TRBV10-2
d_gene: TRBD2
abundance: many

CDR3aa: CASSQDLGQVYGYTF
CDR3nt: TGCGCCAGCAGCCAAGATCTTGGGCAGGTTTATGGCTACACCTTC
j_gene: TRBJ1-2
v_gene: TRBV4-1
d_gene: NA
abundance: few

CDR3aa: CASRMTGIETQYF
CDR3nt: TGTGCCAGCAGAATGACAGGAATAGAGACCCAGTACTTC
j_gene: TRBJ2-5
v_gene: TRBV6-2/TRBV6-3
d_gene: NA
abundance: NA